The 17 T cell receptor beta chains below were found in one sample sequenced in a study of post-analysis software for immune sequencing data (dated by TCRdb to the mid-2010s). Points the paper makes about the study in general: Patients showed significantly higher frequencies than controls for roughly 5 TRBV segments, among them TRBV5-6, TRBV5-1 and TRBV20-1.

Library preparation used PCR. Instrument on record: Illumina HiSeq 2500. Unique molecular identifiers were incorporated into TCR beta cDNA libraries to reduce PCR and sequencing biases. Using fastp at Q25 and MiXCR, TCRdb reprocessed the public reads and kept productive beta chains. Each entry is one CDR3 protein sequence, shown with its most common DNA and genes. Across this sample there are a few hundred thousand distinct CDR3 sequences, with under 40% seen only once. The top ten clones comprise 6% of the sample. These receptors' antigens are unknown. Sequenced: blood. The receptors shown here come from a girl between 2 and 17 years old with multiple sclerosis.

The genes are TRBV12-3 or TRBV12-4 and TRBJ1-4; 8 bases line up with TRBD1. The CDR3 runs to 13 residues. J lost 8 bases, V lost 4 bases, and 3 bases had no gene match. CDR3 bases: TGTGCCAGCAGTTCGGGACAGGTCGAAAAACTGTTTTTT. It codes for CASSSGQVEKLFF.

This chain joins TRBV29-1 and TRBJ2-3; 7 nucleotides line up with TRBD1. The length of the CDR3 is 16 residues. The V gene end was trimmed by 6 bases and the J gene end by 0 bases; junction bases not matched to a gene: 12. CDR1 SQVTM and CDR2 ANQGSEA come from the germline V gene. The CDR3 bases are TGCAGCGTGACCGGGACAGAGGCATCTAGCACAGATACGCAGTATTTT. This gives the protein CSVTGTEASSTDTQYF.

The CDR3 coding sequence is TGTGCCAGCAGCTTGGGACTAGGTATCGATGAGCAGTTCTTC. It specifies CASSLGLGIDEQFF. V usage is TRBV7-2 and J usage is TRBJ2-1, with TRBD2 matching over 8 bases. Germline CDR1 SGHTA, CDR2 FQGNSA. V trimming: 3 bases; J trimming: 8 bases; junction bases outside the gene matches: 6. This CDR3 is 14 amino acids long.

This rearrangement joins TRBV5-1 to TRBJ2-3, with D perhaps given as TRBD1 or TRBD2 (5 bases each). Per germline, CDR1 SGHRS and CDR2 YFSETQ. The length of the CDR3 is 15 residues. V lost 3 bases to trimming and J lost 6 bases, with 17 bases between them. The chain's CDR3 is CASSSGGDQVDTQYF. The CDR3 coding sequence is TGCGCCAGCAGCTCTGGGGGAGATCAGGTCGATACGCAGTATTTT.

The chain combines TRBV4-1 with TRBJ2-4; 7 bases map to TRBD1. This CDR3 spans 15 amino acids. Germline V gene sequence: CDR1 MGHRA, CDR2 YSYEKL. The V and J ends lost 5 bases and 6 bases, in that order; junction bases with no gene match: 10. Written as DNA, the CDR3 is TGCGCCAGCAGCAGCCGGGACAGCAGGGGAAACATTCAGTACTTC. Its protein is CASSSRDSRGNIQYF.

This clonotype was picked up one time. The chain recombines TRBV5-1 with TRBJ1-4, with TRBD1 as a possible D gene (5 bases). CDR1 and CDR2 from the germline V gene are SGHRS and YFSETQ. The CDR3 covers 15 residues. Trimming took off 3 bases at V and 8 bases at J, with 17 bases between the two ends. The CDR3 region is CASSWDGNRGEKLFF. CDR3 coding DNA: TGCGCCAGCAGCTGGGACGGTAATCGTGGGGAAAAACTGTTTTTT.

This clonotype was recorded a few times. The chain is built from TRBV4-1 and TRBJ2-5; 9 bases are shared with TRBD1. V lost 1 base and J lost 3; bases outside the gene matches: 6. The CDR3 spans 16 residues. Germline values: CDR1 MGHRA, CDR2 YSYEKL. Here the CDR3 DNA reads TGCGCCAGCAGCCAAGTGGGACAGGGATTGGAAGAGACCCAGTACTTC. Protein sequence: CASSQVGQGLEETQYF.

The sample holds a few counts of this clonotype. The chain has TRBV20-1 and TRBJ2-7, with TRBD2 matching over 8 bases. Matching the DNA end better, TRBJ2-5 makes the J call doubtful. CDR3 length: 15 residues. Germline CDR1 is DFQATT and CDR2 is SNEGSKA (reference sequence). The CDR3 is CSARETSGGVETQYF. Written as DNA, the CDR3 is TGCAGTGCTAGAGAGACGAGCGGGGGTGTGGAGACCCAGTACTTC.

This chain connects TRBV10-2 to TRBJ2-3; TRBD2 agrees at 10 bases. Germline loops: CDR1 WSHSY, CDR2 SAAADI. The CDR3 sequence is 13 residues long. The J segment lost 1 base and the V segment lost 10 bases, leaving 2 bases of the junction unmatched. The CDR3 reads CATGLAGTDTQYF. The CDR3 DNA reads TGCGCCACCGGACTAGCGGGCACAGATACGCAGTATTTT.

This chain connects TRBV6-1 to TRBJ2-1; 10 bases line up with TRBD2. CDR3 length: 15 residues. The germline CDR1 and CDR2 sequences are MNHNS and SASEGT. V trimming: 2 bases; J trimming: 4 bases; junction bases outside the gene matches: 2. Written as DNA, the CDR3 is TGTGCCAGCAGTGAATGGACTAGCGGATACAATGAGCAGTTCTTC. Protein product: CASSEWTSGYNEQFF.

The chain uses TRBV24-1 and TRBJ2-3; TRBD2 might be the D (6 bases). Germline CDR1 reads KGHDR; CDR2 reads SFDVKD. V shed 1 base and J shed 7 bases, with 20 bases lying between them. This CDR3 comprises 17 residues. CDR3 region: CATSDFSRALGRNTQYF. The CDR3 DNA sequence: TGTGCCACCAGTGATTTTTCCAGAGCCCTGGGGAGGAATACGCAGTATTTT.

This clonotype appeared a few times. The J gene is TRBJ1-5, the V gene TRBV12-3 or TRBV12-4, with D perhaps matching TRBD1 (5 bases). CDR3 length: 15 residues. V was clipped by 7 bases and J by 1 base, with 14 bases between them. The CDR3 loop reads CASNFEGVSNQPQHF. The DNA of the CDR3 is TGTGCCAGCAACTTCGAAGGGGTGAGCAATCAGCCCCAGCATTTT.

In its sample, this clonotype was seen a few times. The genes are TRBV12-3 or TRBV12-4 and TRBJ1-2, with 7 bases identical to TRBD1. The CDR3 totals 13 residues. Trimming took 6 bases from V and 7 from J; bases not matched to a gene: 8. The CDR3 nucleotides are TGTGCCAGCAGCCCGACAGGGTTCATTGGCTACACCTTC. Protein: CASSPTGFIGYTF.

This clonotype occurred a few times. The chain combines TRBV20-1 with TRBJ1-2; tentative D call: TRBD1 (6 bases). CDR3 length: 13 amino acids. Germline V gives CDR1 DFQATT, CDR2 SNEGSKA (reference sequence). The V gene lost 8 bases and the J gene lost 4 bases, with 17 bases spanning the gap. In DNA, the CDR3 is TGCAGTCTTTTGGGGGGCCAGGCCTATGGCTACACCTTC. Amino acid sequence: CSLLGGQAYGYTF.

This chain joins TRBV12-3 or TRBV12-4 and TRBJ2-3, with 8 bases aligning to TRBD1. The CDR3 has 13 residues. V dropped 4 bases and J dropped 8; count of bases not matched to a gene: 5. The CDR3 here is CASSSRQGSTQYF. The CDR3, as DNA: TGTGCCAGCAGTTCGAGACAGGGGTCTACGCAGTATTTT.

This clonotype was picked up a small number of times. The chain couples TRBV12-3 or TRBV12-4 to TRBJ1-4, with a possible D match to TRBD1 (5 bases). Trimming removed 5 bases from V and 13 bases from J, with 11 bases in between. The CDR3 spans 11 residues. DNA for the CDR3: TGTGCCAGCAGTAGAACGGGGGTACTGTTTTTT. It codes for CASSRTGVLFF.

The CDR3 protein is CASSLAGDSADTQYF. The CDR3 DNA is TGTGCCAGCAGTTTGGCGGGGGATTCGGCAGATACGCAGTATTTT. The chain combines TRBV12-3 or TRBV12-4 with TRBJ2-3, with 7 bases identical to TRBD2. V was pared by 3 bases and J by 4 bases, with 7 bases of the junction left unmatched. CDR3 length equals 15 residues.